The entry that follows covers one T cell receptor beta chain sequence. The entry originates in a study of response to subunit inactivated influenza vaccine. The germline V gene encodes CDR1 SGHAT and CDR2 FQNNGV. The V gene end was trimmed by 5 bases and the J gene end by 8 bases; junction bases not matched to a gene: 7. This CDR3 spans 16 amino acids. TCRdb itself ran the RT-PCR reads through MiXCR, one entry per CDR3 protein. The repertoire holds about 570,000 distinct CDR3 sequences, around 11% seen once, with 8% to 13% in the top ten. The same specimen was also included in a second study, on T cells expressing NK-cell markers. According to that study: It was by 5'RACE template switching with UMIs that TCR beta cDNA was made. Sequencing of TCR beta repertoires drew on sorted CD3+CD56+NKG2C+, CD3+CD56+NKG2C- and CD3+CD56-NKG2C+ T cells.

The receptor was derived from a man over 45 who received an inactivated influenza vaccine. The chain joins TRBV11-2 to TRBJ2-4, with 15 bases fitting TRBD2. The input for sequencing was PBMCs from blood, taken on the day of vaccination. DNA of the CDR3: TGTGCCAGCAGCCACCGGACTAGCGGGGGGGCTGACATTCAGTACTTC. Translated: CASSHRTSGGADIQYF. The full variable domain, completed using reference TRBV11-2 and TRBJ2-4, is EAGVAQSPRYKIIEKRQSVAFWCNPISGHATLYWYQQILGQGPKLLIQFQNNGVVDDSQLPKDRFSAERLKGVDSTLKIQPAKLEDSAVYLCASSHRTSGGADIQYFGAGTRLSVL.